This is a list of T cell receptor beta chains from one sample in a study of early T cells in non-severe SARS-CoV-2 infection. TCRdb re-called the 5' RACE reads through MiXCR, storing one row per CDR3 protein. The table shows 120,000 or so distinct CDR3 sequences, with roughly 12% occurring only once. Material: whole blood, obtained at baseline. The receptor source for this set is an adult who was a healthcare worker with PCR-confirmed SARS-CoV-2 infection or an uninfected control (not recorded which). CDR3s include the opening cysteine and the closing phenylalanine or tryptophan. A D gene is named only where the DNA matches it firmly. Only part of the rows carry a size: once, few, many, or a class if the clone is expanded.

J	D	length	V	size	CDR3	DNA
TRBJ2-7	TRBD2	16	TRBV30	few	CAWAPAGGLAGYEQYF	TGTGCCTGGGCCCCAGCGGGGGGACTAGCGGGATACGAGCAGTACTTC
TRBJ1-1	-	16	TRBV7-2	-	CASSLVPFNSNTEAFF	TGTGCCAGCAGCTTAGTCCCCTTCAATTCGAACACTGAAGCTTTCTTT
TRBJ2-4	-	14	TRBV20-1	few	CSARTEIAKNIQYF	TGCAGTGCTCGGACAGAGATAGCCAAAAACATTCAGTACTTC
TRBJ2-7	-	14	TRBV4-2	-	CASSQDPGVYEQYF	TGTGCCAGCAGCCAAGACCCTGGGGTCTACGAGCAGTACTTC
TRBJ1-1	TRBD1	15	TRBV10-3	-	CAISSLGGQDTEAFF	TGTGCCATCAGCTCCTTGGGGGGACAGGACACTGAAGCTTTCTTT
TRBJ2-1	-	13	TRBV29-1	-	CSVKSGTTDEQFF	TGCAGCGTTAAATCCGGGACAACGGATGAGCAGTTCTTC
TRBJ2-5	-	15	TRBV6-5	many	CASRLQQGLQETQYF	TGTGCCAGCAGATTACAGCAGGGTCTCCAAGAGACCCAGTACTTC
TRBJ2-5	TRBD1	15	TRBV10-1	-	CASSEGGTGGETQYF	TGCGCCAGCAGTGAGGGCGGGACAGGGGGAGAGACCCAGTACTTC
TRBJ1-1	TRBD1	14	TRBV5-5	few	CASSLLTGVTEAFF	TGTGCCAGCAGCTTACTGACAGGGGTCACTGAAGCTTTCTTT
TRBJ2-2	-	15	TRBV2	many	CASASQDTNTGELFF	TGTGCCAGCGCCTCACAGGACACGAACACCGGGGAGCTGTTTTTT
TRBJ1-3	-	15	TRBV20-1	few	CSARHPEGAGNTIYF	TGCAGTGCTAGACATCCTGAGGGGGCTGGAAACACCATATATTTT
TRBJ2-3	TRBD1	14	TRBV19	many	CASQDRGRTDTQYF	TGTGCCAGTCAAGACAGGGGGAGAACAGATACGCAGTATTTT
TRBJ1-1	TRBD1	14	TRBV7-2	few	CAGLRQGRFTEAFF	TGTGCCGGACTACGACAGGGAAGGTTCACTGAAGCTTTCTTT
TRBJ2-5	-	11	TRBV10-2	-	CASNEGRTQYF	TGCGCCAGCAATGAGGGCCGGACCCAGTACTTC
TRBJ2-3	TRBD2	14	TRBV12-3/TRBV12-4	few	CASSRAGGTDTQYF	TGTGCCAGCAGTAGAGCGGGGGGCACAGATACGCAGTATTTT
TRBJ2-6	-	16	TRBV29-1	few	CSVEEGQNSGANVLTF	TGCAGCGTTGAAGAAGGCCAGAACTCTGGGGCCAACGTCCTGACTTTC
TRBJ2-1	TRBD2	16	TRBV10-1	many	CASSESAGGIYNEQFF	TGCGCCAGCAGTGAAAGCGCGGGGGGGATCTACAATGAGCAGTTCTTC
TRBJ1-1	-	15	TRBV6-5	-	CASSYSQGTNTEAFF	TGTGCCAGCAGTTACTCACAGGGAACTAACACTGAAGCTTTCTTT